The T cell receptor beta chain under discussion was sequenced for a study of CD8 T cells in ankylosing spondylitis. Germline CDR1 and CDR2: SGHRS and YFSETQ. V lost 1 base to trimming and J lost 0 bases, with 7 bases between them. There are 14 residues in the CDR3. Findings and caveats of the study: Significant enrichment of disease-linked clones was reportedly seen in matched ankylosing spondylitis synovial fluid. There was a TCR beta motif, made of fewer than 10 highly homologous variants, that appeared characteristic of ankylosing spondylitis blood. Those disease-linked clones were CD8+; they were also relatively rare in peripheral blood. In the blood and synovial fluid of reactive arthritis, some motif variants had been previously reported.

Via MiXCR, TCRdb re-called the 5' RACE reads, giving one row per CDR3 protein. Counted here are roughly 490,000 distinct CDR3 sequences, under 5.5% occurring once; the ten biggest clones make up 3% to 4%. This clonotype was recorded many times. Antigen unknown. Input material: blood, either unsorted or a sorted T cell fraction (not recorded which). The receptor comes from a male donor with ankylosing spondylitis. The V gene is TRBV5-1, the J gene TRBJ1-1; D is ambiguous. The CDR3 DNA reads TGCGCCAGCAGCTTGAGGGCACTGAACACTGAAGCTTTCTTT. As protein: CASSLRALNTEAFF.